This TCR beta chain was identified in a study of shared clonotypes between healthy human individuals. Overall study findings and caveats: Since donors were few, the genetic and exposure-history diversity represented was limited.

The CDR3 runs to 15 residues. Trimming shortened V by 1 base and J by 3 bases, and 13 bases separated the two germline ends. Germline V lookup: CDR1 MGHRA, CDR2 YSYEKL. TCRdb keeps only in-frame clones here, not all; method: immunoSEQ multiplex PCR. The sample has roughly 2.6 million clones; approximately 94% are singletons. The donor population consisted of healthy HIV-negative adults with no recent acute infections or vaccinations. Division of CD4+ cells produced a CD45RA+ naive subset and a CD45RA-negative memory subset. In the case of this clone: As yet, its antigen is unknown.

The chain recombines TRBV4-1 with TRBJ2-7; a weak D match, TRBD2 (6 bases). The sample taken for sequencing was naive CD4+ T cells sorted from blood. Subset specified: CD45RA+ positively selected. This clonotype was sampled from a man between 18 and 35 years old in good health. CDR3 coding DNA: TGCGCCAGCAGCCAAGTTGAGGTGGGGGGCTACGAGCAGTACTTC. It specifies CASSQVEVGGYEQYF.